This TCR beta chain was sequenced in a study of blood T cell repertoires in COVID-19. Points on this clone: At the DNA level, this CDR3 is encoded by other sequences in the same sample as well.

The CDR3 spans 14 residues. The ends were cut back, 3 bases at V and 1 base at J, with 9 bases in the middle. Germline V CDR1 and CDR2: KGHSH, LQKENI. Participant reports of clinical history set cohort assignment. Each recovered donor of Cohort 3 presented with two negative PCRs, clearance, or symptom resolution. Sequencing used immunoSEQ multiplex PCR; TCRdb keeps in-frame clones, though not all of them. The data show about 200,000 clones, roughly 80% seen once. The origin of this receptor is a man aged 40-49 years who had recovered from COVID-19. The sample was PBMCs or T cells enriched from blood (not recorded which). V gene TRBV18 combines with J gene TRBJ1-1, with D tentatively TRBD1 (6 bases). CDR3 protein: CASSPLTGNTEAFF. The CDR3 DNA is TGTGCCAGCTCACCCTTGACAGGGAACACTGAAGCTTTCTTT.